The entry below gives a single T cell receptor beta chain sequence along with its context. Its antigen remains unknown. Sequence at one end of the junction differs from germline and may be a read error. This record belongs to a study of siplizumab effects on memory and regulatory T cells. Study-wide results and limits: To unstimulated subsets, only a minor fraction of alloreactive clones could be mapped.

For every sample, about 10^5 TCR templates were assayed. Profiled with immunoSEQ multiplex PCR; TCRdb holds only in-frame clones, not every one. Of about 100,000 clones listed, 94% are singletons. This CDR3 is built from 20 residues. The germline V gene encodes CDR1 MNHNS and CDR2 SASEGT. The rearrangement links TRBV6-1 to TRBJ2-5; 9 bases map to TRBD1. The source of this sequence is a human donor in good health. What was sequenced was Tregs sorted from blood. The CDR3 here is CASSQATGGLISQLQETQYF. In DNA form, the CDR3 reads TGTGCCAGCAGTCAAGCTACAGGGGGCTTAATTTCTCAGCTTCAAGAGACCCAGTACTTC.